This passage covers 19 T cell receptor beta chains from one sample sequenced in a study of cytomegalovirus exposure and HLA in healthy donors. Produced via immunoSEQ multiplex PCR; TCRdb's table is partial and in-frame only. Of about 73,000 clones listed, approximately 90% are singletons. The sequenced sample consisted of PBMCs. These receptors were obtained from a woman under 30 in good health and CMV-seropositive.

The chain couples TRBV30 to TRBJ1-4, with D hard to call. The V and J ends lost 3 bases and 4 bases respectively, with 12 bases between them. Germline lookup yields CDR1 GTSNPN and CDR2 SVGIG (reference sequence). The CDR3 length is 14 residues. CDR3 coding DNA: TGTGCCTGGAGGTTTGCGGATAATAATGAAAAACTGTTTTTT. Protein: CAWRFADNNEKLFF.

As DNA, the CDR3 is TGTGCCAGCCGAAGACAGGGGCGGACTGAAGCTTTCTTT. This gives the protein CASRRQGRTEAFF. This rearrangement joins TRBV7-9 to TRBJ1-1, with 8 positions matching TRBD1. The CDR3 has 13 residues. Unmatched junction bases numbered 7, after V lost 8 bases and J lost 5 bases. Germline-derived CDR1 and CDR2 are SEHNR and FQNEAQ (reference sequence).

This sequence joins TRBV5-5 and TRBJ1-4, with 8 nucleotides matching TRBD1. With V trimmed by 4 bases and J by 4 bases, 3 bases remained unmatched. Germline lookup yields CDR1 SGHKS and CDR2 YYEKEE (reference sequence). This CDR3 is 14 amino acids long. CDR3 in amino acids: CASSPGQGNEKLFF. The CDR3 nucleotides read TGTGCCAGCAGCCCTGGACAGGGTAATGAAAAACTGTTTTTT.

The CDR3 sequence: CASSNGPGQRSYEQYF. In DNA, the CDR3 is TGTGCCAGCAGCAACGGACCGGGACAACGCTCCTACGAGCAGTACTTC. The chain employs TRBV9 and TRBJ2-7; D might be TRBD1 (6 bases). CDR3 length: 16 amino acids. Germline-derived CDR1 and CDR2 are SGDLS and YYNGEE. V was cut by 4 bases and J by 0 bases, with 17 bases left in between.

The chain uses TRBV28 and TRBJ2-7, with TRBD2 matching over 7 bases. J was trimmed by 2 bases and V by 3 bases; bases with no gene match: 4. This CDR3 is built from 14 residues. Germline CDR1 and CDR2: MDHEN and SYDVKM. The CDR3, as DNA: TGTGCCAGCAGTTTGGCGGGGGATGCCTACGAGCAGTACTTC. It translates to CASSLAGDAYEQYF.

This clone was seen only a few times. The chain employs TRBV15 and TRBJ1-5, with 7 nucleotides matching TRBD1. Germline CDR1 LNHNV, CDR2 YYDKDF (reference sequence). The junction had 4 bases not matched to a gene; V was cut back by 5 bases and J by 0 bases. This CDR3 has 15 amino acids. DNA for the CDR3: TGTGCCACCAGCCCGACAGGGACTAGCAATCAGCCCCAGCATTTT. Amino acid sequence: CATSPTGTSNQPQHF.

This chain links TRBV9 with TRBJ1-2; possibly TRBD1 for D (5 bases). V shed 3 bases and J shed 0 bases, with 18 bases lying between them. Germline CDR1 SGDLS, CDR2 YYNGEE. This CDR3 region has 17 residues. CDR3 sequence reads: CASSANVGGNSNYGYTF. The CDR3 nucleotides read TGTGCCAGCAGCGCCAATGTCGGGGGGAATTCTAACTATGGCTACACCTTC.

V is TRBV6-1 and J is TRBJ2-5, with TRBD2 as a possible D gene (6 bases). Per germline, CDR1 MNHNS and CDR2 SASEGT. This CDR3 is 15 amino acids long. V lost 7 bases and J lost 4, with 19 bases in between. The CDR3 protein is CASTRFPGVGETQYF. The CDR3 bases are TGTGCCAGCACCCGCTTCCCGGGGGTAGGAGAGACCCAGTACTTC.

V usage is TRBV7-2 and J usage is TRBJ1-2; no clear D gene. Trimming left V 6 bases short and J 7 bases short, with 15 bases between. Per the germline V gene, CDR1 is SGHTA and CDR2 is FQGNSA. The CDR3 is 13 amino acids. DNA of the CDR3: TGTGCCAGCAGTTATCCGGGTTTGAGTGGCTACACCTTC. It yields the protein CASSYPGLSGYTF.

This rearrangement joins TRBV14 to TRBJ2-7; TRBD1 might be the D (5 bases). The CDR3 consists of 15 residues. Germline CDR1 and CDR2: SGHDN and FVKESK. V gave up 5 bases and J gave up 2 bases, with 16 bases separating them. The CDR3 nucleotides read TGTGCCAGCAGCGATCCAAAGACAGTTCCCTACGAGCAGTACTTC. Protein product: CASSDPKTVPYEQYF.

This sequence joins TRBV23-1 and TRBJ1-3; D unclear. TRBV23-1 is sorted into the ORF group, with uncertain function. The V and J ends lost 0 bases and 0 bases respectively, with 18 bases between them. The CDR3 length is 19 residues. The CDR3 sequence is CASSQSSQLFGLSGNTIYF. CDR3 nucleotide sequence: TGCGCCAGCAGTCAATCCTCACAACTTTTCGGACTCTCTGGAAACACCATATATTTT.

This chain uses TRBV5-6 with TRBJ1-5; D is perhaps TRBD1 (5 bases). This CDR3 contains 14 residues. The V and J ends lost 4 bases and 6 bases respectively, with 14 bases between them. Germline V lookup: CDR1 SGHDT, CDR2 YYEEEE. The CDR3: CASSLGAIAQPQHF. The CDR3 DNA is TGTGCCAGCAGCCTTGGGGCAATCGCTCAGCCCCAGCATTTT.

For the CDR3, the DNA is TGTGCCAGCAGCAGGGGGCCAATAGGAAAAGAGACCCAGTACTTC. It encodes CASSRGPIGKETQYF. The rearrangement uses TRBV6-5 and TRBJ2-5; 8 bases fit TRBD1. Germline CDR1 reads MNHEY; CDR2 reads SVGAGI. The CDR3 loop spans 15 amino acids. V trimming: 6 bases; J trimming: 3 bases; junction bases outside the gene matches: 9.

This CDR3 reads CASSLAAGSATNYGYTF. The CDR3 region has the DNA TGCGCCAGCAGCTTGGCCGCGGGCAGCGCTACTAACTATGGCTACACCTTC. The chain has TRBV5-1 and TRBJ1-2, with no clear D. Per germline, CDR1 SGHRS and CDR2 YFSETQ. The CDR3 is 17 residues long. V lost 0 bases and J lost 0, with 15 bases in between.

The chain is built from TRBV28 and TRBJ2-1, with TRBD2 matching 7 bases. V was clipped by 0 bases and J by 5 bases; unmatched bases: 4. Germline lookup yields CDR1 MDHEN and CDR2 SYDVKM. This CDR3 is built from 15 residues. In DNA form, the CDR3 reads TGTGCCAGCAGTTTATGGGCTAGCGGCGACAATGAGCAGTTCTTC. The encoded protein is CASSLWASGDNEQFF. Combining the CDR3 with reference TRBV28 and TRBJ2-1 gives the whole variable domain DVKVTQSSRYLVKRTGEKVFLECVQDMDHENMFWYRQDPGLGLRLIYFSYDVKMKEKGDIPEGYSVSREKKERFSLILESASTNQTSMYLCASSLWASGDNEQFFGPGTRLTVL.

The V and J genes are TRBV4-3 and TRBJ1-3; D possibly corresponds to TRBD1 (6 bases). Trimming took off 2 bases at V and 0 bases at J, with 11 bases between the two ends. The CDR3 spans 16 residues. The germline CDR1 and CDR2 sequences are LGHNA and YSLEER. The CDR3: CASSQQTGNSGNTIYF. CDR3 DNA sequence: TGCGCCAGCAGCCAACAAACAGGGAACTCTGGAAACACCATATATTTT.

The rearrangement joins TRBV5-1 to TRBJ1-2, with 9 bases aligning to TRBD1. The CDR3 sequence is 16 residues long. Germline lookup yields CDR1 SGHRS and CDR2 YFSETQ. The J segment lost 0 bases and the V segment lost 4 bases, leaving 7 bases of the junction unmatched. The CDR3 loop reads CASSPPGQGSNYGYTF. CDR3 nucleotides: TGCGCCAGCAGCCCACCGGGACAGGGATCTAACTATGGCTACACCTTC.

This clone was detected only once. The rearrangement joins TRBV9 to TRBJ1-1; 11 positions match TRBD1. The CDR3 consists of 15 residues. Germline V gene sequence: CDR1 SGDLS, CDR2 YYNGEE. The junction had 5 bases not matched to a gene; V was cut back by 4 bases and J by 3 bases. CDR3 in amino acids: CASSTGTGGDTEAFF. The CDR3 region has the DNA TGTGCCAGCAGCACCGGGACAGGGGGAGACACTGAAGCTTTCTTT.

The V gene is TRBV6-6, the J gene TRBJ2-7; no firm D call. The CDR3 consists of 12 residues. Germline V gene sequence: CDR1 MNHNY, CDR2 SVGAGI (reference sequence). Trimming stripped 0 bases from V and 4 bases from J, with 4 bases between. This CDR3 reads CASSYSSYEQYF. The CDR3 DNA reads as TGTGCCAGCAGTTACTCCAGTTACGAGCAGTACTTC.